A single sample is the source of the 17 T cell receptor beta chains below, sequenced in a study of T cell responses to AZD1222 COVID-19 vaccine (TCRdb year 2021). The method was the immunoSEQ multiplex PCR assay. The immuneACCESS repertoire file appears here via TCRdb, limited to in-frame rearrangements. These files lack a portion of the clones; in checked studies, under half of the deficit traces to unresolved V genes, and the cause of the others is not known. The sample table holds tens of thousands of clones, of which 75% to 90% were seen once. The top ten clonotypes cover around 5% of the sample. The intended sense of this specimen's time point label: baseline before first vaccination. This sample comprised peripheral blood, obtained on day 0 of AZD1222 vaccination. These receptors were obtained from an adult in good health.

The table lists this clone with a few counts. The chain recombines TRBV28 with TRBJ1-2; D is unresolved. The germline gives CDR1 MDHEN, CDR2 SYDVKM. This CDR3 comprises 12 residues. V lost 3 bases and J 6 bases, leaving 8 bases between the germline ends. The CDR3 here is CASSLQRDGYTF. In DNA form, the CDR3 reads TGTGCCAGCAGTTTGCAGCGAGATGGCTACACCTTC.

The CDR3 sequence is CASSPDGGRSGNTIYF. For the CDR3, the DNA is TGTGCCAGCAGCCCAGATGGGGGCCGATCTGGAAACACCATATATTTT. J is TRBJ1-3 and V is TRBV7-6; perhaps TRBD1 as D (6 bases). V was pared by 5 bases and J by 1 base, with 15 bases between. The CDR3 contains 16 residues. Germline assignment: CDR1 SGHVS and CDR2 FNYEAQ.

CDR3 DNA sequence: TGTGCCACCAGTGATCCCTTCCGAAGTGTAACAGATACGCAGTATTTT. As protein: CATSDPFRSVTDTQYF. The chain recombines TRBV24-1 with TRBJ2-3; D uncertain. CDR1 and CDR2 from the germline V gene are KGHDR and SFDVKD. The CDR3 has 16 amino acids. The ends were cut back, 3 bases at V and 3 bases at J, with 15 bases in the middle.

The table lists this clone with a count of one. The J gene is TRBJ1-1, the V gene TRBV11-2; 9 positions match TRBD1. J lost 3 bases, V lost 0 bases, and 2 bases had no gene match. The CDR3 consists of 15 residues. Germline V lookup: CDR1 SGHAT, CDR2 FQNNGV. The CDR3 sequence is CASSLDGTGYTEAFF. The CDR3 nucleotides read TGTGCCAGCAGCTTAGATGGGACAGGGTACACTGAAGCTTTCTTT.

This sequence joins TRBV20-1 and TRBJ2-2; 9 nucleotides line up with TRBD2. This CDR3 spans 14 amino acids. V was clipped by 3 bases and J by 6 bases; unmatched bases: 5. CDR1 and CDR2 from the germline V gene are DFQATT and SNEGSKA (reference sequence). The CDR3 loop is CSASTLAGSGELFF. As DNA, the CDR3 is TGCAGTGCTAGTACCCTAGCGGGGTCCGGGGAGCTGTTTTTT.

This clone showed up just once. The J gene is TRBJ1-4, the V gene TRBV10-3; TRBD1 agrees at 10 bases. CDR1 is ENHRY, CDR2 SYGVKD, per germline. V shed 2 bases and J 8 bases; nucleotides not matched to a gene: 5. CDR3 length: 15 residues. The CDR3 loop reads CAISEPGQGKEKLFF. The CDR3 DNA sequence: TGTGCCATCAGTGAGCCGGGACAGGGGAAAGAAAAACTGTTTTTT.

CDR3: CASSHGQGNYEQYF. CDR3 DNA sequence: TGTGCCAGCAGCCACGGACAGGGGAACTACGAGCAGTACTTC. The gene calls are TRBV4-2 and TRBJ2-7; TRBD1 matches 9 bases. The CDR3 totals 14 residues. V dropped 3 bases and J dropped 3; count of bases not matched to a gene: 3. CDR1 is LGHNA, CDR2 YNFKEQ, per germline.

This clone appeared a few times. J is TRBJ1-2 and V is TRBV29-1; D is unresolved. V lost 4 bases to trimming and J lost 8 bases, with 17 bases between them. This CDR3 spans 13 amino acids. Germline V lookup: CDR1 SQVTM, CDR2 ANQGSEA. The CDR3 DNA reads TGCAGCGTTGCCGTGAACTTCCCGGGAGGCTACACCTTC. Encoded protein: CSVAVNFPGGYTF.

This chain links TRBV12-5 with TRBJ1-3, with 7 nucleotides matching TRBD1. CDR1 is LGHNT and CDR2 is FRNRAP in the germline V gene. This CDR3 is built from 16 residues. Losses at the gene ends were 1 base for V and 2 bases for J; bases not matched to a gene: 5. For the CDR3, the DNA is TGTGCTAGTGGTTTGGCCCTTGGGACAGCTGGAAACACCATATATTTT. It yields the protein CASGLALGTAGNTIYF.

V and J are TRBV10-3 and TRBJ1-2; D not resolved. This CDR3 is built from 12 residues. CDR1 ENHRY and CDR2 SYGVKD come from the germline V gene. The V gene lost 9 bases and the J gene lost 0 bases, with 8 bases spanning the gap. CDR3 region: CAIGDSNYGYTF. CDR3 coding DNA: TGTGCCATTGGGGATTCTAACTATGGCTACACCTTC.

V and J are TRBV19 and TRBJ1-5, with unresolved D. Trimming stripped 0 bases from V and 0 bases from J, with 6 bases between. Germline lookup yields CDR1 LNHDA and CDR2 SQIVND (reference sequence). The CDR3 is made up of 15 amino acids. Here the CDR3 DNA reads TGTGCCAGTAGTATAGATTGGGTTAGCAATCAGCCCCAGCATTTT. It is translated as CASSIDWVSNQPQHF.

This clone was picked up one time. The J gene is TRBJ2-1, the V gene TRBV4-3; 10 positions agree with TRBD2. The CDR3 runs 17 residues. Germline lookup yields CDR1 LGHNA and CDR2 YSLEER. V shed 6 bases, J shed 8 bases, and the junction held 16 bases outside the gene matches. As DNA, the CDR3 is TGCGCCAGCAGGGCGGTAGCGGGGGGATCTCCGGTCCATGAGCAGTTCTTC. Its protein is CASRAVAGGSPVHEQFF.

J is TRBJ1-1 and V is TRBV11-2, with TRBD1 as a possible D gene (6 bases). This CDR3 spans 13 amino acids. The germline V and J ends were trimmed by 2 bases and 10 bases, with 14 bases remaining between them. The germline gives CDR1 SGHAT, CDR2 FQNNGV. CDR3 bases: TGTGCCAGCAGCTTAAGCGGGGGCAGGGGAGCTTTCTTT. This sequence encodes CASSLSGGRGAFF.

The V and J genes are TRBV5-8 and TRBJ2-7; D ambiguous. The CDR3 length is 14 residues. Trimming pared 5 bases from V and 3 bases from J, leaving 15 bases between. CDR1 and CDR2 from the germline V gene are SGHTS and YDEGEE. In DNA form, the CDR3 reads TGTGCCAGCAGTTTCACCGGGCCGCGCTACGAGCAGTACTTC. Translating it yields CASSFTGPRYEQYF.

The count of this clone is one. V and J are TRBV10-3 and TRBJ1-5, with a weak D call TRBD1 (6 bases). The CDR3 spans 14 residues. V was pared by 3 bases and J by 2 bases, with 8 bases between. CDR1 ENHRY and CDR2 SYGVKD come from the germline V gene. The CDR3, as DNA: TGTGCCATCAGTGATGAGGGGGGCAATCAGCCCCAGCATTTT. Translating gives CAISDEGGNQPQHF.

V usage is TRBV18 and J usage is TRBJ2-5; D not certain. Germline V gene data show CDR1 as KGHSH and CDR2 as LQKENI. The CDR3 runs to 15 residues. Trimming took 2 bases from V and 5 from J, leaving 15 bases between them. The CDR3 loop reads CASSPSKGTIETQYF. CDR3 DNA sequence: TGTGCCAGCTCACCATCTAAAGGCACGATCGAGACCCAGTACTTC.

CDR3 DNA sequence: TGTGCCAGTTCTCGACGGACCTTCATGAACACTGAAGCTTTCTTT. Protein sequence: CASSRRTFMNTEAFF. The chain joins TRBV19 to TRBJ1-1, with D unresolved. This CDR3 comprises 15 residues. Germline CDR1 LNHDA, CDR2 SQIVND (reference sequence). With 8 bases removed from V and 0 bases from J, the gap between germline ends came to 16 bases.